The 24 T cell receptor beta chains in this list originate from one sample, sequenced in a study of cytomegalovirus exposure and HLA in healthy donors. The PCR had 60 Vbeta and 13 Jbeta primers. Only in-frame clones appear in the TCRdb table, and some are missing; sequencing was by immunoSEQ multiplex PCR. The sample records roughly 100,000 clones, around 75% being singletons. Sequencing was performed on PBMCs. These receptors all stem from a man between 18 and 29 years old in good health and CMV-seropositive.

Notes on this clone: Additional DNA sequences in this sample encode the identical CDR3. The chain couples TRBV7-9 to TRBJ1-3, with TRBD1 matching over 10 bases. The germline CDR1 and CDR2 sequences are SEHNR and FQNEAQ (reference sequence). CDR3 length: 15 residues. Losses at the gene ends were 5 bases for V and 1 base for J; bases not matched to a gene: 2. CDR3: CASSLGQGSGNTIYF. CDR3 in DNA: TGTGCCAGCAGCCTGGGACAGGGGTCTGGAAACACCATATATTTT.

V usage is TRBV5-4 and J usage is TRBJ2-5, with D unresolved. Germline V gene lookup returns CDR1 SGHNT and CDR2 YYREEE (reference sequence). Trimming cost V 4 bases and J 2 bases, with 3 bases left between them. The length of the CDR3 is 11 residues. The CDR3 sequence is CASSAQETQYF. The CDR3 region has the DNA TGTGCCAGCAGCGCGCAAGAGACCCAGTACTTC.

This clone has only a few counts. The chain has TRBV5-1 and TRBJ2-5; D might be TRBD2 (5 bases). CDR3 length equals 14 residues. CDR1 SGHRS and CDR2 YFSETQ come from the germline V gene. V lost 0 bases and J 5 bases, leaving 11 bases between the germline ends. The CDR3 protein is CASSLALASETQYF. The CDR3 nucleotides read TGCGCCAGCAGCTTGGCTCTAGCAAGCGAGACCCAGTACTTC.

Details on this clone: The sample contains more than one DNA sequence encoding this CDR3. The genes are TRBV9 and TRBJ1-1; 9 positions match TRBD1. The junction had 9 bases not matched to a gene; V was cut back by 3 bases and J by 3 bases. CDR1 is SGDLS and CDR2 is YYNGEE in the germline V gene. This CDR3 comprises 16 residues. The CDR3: CASSAHRGRPDTEAFF. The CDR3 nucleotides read TGTGCCAGCAGCGCCCACAGGGGGCGCCCCGACACTGAAGCTTTCTTT.

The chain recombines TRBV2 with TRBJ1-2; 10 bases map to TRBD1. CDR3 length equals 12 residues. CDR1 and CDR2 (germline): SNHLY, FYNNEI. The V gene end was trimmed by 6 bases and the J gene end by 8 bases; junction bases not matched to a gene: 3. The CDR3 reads CASRGQGLGYTF. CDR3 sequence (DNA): TGTGCCAGCAGGGGACAGGGGTTAGGCTACACCTTC.

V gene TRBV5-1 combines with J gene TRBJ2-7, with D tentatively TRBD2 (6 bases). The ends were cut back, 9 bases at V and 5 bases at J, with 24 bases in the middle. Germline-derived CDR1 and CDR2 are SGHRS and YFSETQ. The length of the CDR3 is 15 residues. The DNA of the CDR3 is TGCGCCACCGAGAGGGCAGAGGGGAGGAGGAACGAGCAGTACTTC. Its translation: CATERAEGRRNEQYF.

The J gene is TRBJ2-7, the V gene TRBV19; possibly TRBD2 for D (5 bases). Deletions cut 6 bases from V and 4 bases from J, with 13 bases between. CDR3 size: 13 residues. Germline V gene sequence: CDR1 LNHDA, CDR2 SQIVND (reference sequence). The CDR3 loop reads CASSSRGAYEQYF. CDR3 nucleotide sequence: TGTGCCAGTAGCTCCCGGGGTGCTTACGAGCAGTACTTC.

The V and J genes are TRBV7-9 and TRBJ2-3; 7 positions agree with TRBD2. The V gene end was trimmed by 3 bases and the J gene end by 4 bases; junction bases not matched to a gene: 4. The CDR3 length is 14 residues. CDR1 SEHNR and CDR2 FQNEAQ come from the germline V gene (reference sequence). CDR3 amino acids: CASSLASGADTQYF. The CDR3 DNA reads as TGTGCCAGCAGCTTGGCTAGCGGTGCAGATACGCAGTATTTT.

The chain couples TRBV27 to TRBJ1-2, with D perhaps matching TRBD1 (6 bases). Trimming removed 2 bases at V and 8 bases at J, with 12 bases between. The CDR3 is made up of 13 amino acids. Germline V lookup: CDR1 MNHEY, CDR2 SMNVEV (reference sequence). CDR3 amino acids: CASSLTGNRGYTF. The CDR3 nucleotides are TGTGCCAGCAGTTTAACAGGGAACCGCGGCTACACCTTC.

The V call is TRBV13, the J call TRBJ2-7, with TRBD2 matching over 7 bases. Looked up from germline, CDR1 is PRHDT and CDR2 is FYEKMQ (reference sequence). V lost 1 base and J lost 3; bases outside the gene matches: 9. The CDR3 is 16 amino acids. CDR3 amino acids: CASSLVEAGVIYEQYF. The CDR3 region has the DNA TGTGCCAGCAGCTTAGTTGAGGCGGGGGTGATCTACGAGCAGTACTTC.

The CDR3 DNA reads TGTGCCAGCACCGTACTAGCCGGGACGTCCTACGAGCAGTACTTC. Its protein product is CASTVLAGTSYEQYF. The gene calls are TRBV6-1 and TRBJ2-7; D is perhaps TRBD2 (6 bases). This CDR3 is 15 amino acids long. CDR1 and CDR2 (germline): MNHNS, SASEGT. V was trimmed by 7 bases and J by 1 base, leaving 17 bases between them.

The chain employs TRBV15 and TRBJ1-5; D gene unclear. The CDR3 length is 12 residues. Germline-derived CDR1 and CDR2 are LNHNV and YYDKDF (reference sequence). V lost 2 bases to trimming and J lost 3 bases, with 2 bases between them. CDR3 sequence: CATSRHNQPQHF. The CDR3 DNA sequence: TGTGCCACCAGCAGACACAATCAGCCCCAGCATTTT. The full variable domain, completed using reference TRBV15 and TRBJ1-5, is DAMVIQNPRYQVTQFGKPVTLSCSQTLNHNVMYWYQQKSSQAPKLLFHYYDKDFNNEADTPDNFQSRRPNTSFCFLDIRSPGLGDTAMYLCATSRHNQPQHFGDGTRLSIL.

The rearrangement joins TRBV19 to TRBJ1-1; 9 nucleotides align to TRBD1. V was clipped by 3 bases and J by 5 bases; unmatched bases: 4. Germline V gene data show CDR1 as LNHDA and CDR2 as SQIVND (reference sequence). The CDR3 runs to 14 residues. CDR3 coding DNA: TGTGCCAGTAGTATCACAGGGGGCAGGACTGAAGCTTTCTTT. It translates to CASSITGGRTEAFF.

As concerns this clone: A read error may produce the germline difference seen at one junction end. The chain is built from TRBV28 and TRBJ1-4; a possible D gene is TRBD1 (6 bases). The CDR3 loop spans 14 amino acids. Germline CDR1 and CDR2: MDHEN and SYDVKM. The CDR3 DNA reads TGTGCCAGCAGTCCCTACAGGGTCGGCGAAAAACCGTTTTTT. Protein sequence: CASSPYRVGEKPFF.

In DNA form, the CDR3 reads TGTGCCAGTACCGTGGGGGGGACCCTCAGAACTGGCACTGAAGCTTTCTTT. Protein product: CASTVGGTLRTGTEAFF. This chain connects TRBV19 to TRBJ1-1; TRBD1 is a possible D gene (5 bases). This CDR3 contains 17 residues. Trimming removed 7 bases at V and 4 bases at J, with 25 bases between. Germline V lookup: CDR1 LNHDA, CDR2 SQIVND (reference sequence).

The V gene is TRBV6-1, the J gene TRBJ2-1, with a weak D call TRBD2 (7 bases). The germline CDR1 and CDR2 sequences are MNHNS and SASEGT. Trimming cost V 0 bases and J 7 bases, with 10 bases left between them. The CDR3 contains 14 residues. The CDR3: CASSEAGGPNEQFF. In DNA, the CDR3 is TGTGCCAGCAGTGAAGCGGGGGGGCCGAATGAGCAGTTCTTC.

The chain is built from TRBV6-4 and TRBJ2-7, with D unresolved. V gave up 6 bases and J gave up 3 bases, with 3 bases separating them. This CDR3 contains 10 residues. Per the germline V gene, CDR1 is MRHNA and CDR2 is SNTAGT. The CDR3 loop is CASSYYEQYF. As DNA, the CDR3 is TGTGCCAGCAGCTACTACGAGCAGTACTTC.

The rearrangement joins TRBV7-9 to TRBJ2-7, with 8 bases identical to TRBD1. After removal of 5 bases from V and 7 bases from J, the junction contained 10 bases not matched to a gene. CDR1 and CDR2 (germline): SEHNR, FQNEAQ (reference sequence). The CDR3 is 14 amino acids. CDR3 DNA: TGTGCCAGCAGCCCGGACAGGGTGTTTGGGGAGCAGTACTTC. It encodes CASSPDRVFGEQYF.

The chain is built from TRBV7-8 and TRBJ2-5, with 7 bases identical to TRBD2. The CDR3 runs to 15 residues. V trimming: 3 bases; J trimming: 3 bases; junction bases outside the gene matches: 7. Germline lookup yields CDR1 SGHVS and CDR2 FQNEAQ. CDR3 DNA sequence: TGTGCCAGCAGCTTGCGCCGGGGGGAGGAAGAGACCCAGTACTTC. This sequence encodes CASSLRRGEEETQYF.

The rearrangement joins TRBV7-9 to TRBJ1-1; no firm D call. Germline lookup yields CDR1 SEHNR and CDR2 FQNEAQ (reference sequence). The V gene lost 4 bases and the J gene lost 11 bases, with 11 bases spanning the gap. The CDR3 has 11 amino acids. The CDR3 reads CASSSGIGAFF. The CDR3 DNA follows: TGTGCCAGCAGCTCAGGTATAGGTGCTTTCTTT.

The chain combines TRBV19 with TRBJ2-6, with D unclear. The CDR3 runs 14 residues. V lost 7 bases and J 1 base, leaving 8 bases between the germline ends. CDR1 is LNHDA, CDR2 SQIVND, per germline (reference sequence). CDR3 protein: CASISQSGANVLTF. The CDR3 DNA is TGTGCCAGTATTTCGCAGTCTGGGGCCAACGTCCTGACTTTC.

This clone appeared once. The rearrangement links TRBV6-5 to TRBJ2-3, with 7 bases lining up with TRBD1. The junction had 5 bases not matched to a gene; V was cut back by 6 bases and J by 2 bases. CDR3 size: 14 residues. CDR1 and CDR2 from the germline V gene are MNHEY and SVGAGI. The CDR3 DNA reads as TGTGCCAGCAGCCCCGGGACAGCCACAGATACGCAGTATTTT. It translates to CASSPGTATDTQYF.

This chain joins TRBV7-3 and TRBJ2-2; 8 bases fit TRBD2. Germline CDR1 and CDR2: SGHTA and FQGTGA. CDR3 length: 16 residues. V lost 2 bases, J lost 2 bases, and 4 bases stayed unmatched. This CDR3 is CASSLGSGGNTGELFF. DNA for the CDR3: TGTGCCAGCAGCTTAGGCAGCGGGGGAAACACCGGGGAGCTGTTTTTT. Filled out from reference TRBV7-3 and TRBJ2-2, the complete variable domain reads GAGVSQTPSNKVTEKGKYVELRCDPISGHTALYWYRQSLGQGPEFLIYFQGTGAADDSGLPNDRFFAVRPEGSVSTLKIQRTERGDSAVYLCASSLGSGGNTGELFFGEGSRLTVL.

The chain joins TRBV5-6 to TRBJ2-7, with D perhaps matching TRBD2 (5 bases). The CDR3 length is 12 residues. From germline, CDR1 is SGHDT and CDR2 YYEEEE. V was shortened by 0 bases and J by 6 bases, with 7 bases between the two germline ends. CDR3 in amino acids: CASSLVRGEQYF. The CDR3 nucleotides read TGTGCCAGCAGCTTGGTCCGGGGCGAGCAGTACTTC.